This T cell receptor (beta chain) was obtained from a study of monozygotic twins with inflammatory bowel disease. Study observations and caveats: Patient repertoires may have gained variability from differing immunosuppressive treatments. Data gave no support to a single strong signal or clonotype associated with IBD.

On this clonotype: The antigen is unknown.

From whole blood, total RNA was isolated without any sorting of T cells. The germline V gene has CDR1 SGDLS and CDR2 YYNGEE. The length of the CDR3 is 16 residues. For every sample, eight separate reactions were used to make cDNA. TCRdb reprocessed the 5' RACE reads; each CDR3 protein has one entry and no DNA is given. Its table lists 310,000 or so distinct CDR3 sequences. Source material: blood. The V and J genes are TRBV9 and TRBJ2-1; TCRdb's D gene call, TRBD2, goes unchecked for lack of DNA. The clonotype originates from a human donor with ulcerative colitis or Crohn's disease, or a healthy co-twin of an affected twin (not recorded which). The CDR3 here is CASSIQAGGPSNEQFF.